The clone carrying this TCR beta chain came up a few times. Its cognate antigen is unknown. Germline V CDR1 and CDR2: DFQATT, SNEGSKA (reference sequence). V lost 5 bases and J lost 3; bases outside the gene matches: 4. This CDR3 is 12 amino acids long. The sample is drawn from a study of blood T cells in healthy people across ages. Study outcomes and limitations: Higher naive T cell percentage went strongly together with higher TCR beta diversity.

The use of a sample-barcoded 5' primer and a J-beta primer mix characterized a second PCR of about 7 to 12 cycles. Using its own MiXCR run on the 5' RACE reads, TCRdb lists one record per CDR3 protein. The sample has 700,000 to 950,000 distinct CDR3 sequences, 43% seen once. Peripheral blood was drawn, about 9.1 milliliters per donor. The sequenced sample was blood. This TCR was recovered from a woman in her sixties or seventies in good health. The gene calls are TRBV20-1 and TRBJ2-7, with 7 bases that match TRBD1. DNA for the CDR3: TGCAGTGCTGGGACAGTGCTCTACGAGCAGTACTTC. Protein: CSAGTVLYEQYF.